What follows describes a single TCR beta chain. This sample was included in a study of blood T cell repertoires in COVID-19. Across the study: From the United States, Italy and Spain came samples of acute and convalescent COVID-19.

Germline V gene lookup returns CDR1 LNHDA and CDR2 SQIVND (reference sequence). There are 13 residues in the CDR3. Deletions cut 5 bases from V and 5 bases from J, with 10 bases between. Adults between about 18 and 95 years of age took part from approximately 24 US areas. Cohorts were determined from participant-reported clinical history. In the original analysis: From reference gene primer amplification, estimates of nucleated cell counts were derived. Measured with immunoSEQ multiplex PCR; TCRdb has only the in-frame clones, and not every one. The D gene and trimming were derived from the DNA, and the V and J assignments and clone size from that table. The sample lists about 200,000 clones, 75% to 85% occurring once.

The chain joins TRBV19 to TRBJ1-3, with a tentative D call TRBD1 (6 bases). Sequencing used PBMCs or T cells enriched from blood (not recorded which). This clonotype was sampled from a woman between 50 and 59 years old with acute COVID-19. This CDR3 reads CASSSRDRNTIYF. For the CDR3, the DNA is TGTGCCAGTAGTTCCCGGGACAGAAACACCATATATTTT.